This T cell receptor (beta chain) was found in a study of T cell responses to AZD1222 COVID-19 vaccine. General study findings and limits: Spike-spanning, vaccine-associated CD4 TCRs were dominant at 160-218 and 743-854. White British ancestry dominated among donors, who included more females, and clonal diversity was possibly underestimated.

In the case of this clone: As yet, its antigen is unknown.

Only in-frame clones appear in the TCRdb table, and some are missing; sequencing was by immunoSEQ multiplex PCR. The data hold 99,000 or so clones, with about 93% observed a single time. This CDR3 is built from 14 residues. With 6 bases clipped from V and 0 bases from J, the junction kept 4 bases outside the gene matches. Germline CDR1 ENHRY, CDR2 SYGVKD. This sample comprised peripheral blood, obtained on day 0 of AZD1222 vaccination. This TCR derives from an adult in good health. V usage is TRBV10-3 and J usage is TRBJ1-1; TRBD1 matches 7 bases. Written as DNA, the CDR3 is TGTGCCATCAGGACCGGGACAGTGAACACTGAAGCTTTCTTT. Its translation: CAIRTGTVNTEAFF.